This T cell receptor (beta chain) emerged from a study of cytomegalovirus exposure and HLA in healthy donors. Looking at the study overall: Within an early data release were about 90 million unique TCRs drawn from HLA-typed donors. The Caucasian-associated ancestry cluster contained 81% of the approximately 410 genotyped donors.

Germline lookup yields CDR1 MDHEN and CDR2 SYDVKM. The CDR3 extends over 12 amino acids. Turning to this clone: Antigen specificity is unknown.

13 Jbeta primers and 60 Vbeta primers were used for the PCR. This table comes from immunoSEQ multiplex PCR, and its TCRdb copy is limited to in-frame clones, with some not included. Here the sample spans about 190,000 clones, 85% to 90% being singletons. Points from the study as a whole: Beyond CMV serostatus, there was no information to go on about immune exposure.

The specimen was PBMCs. J is TRBJ2-5 and V is TRBV28; D uncertain. The DNA end is a closer match to TRBJ2-7, so the J assignment may be wrong. The TCR originated in a man aged 30 to 45 in good health and CMV-seronegative. CDR3 coding DNA: TGTGCCAGCAGTCTGTCTTCCCACGAGCAGTACTTC. The encoded protein is CASSLSSHEQYF.